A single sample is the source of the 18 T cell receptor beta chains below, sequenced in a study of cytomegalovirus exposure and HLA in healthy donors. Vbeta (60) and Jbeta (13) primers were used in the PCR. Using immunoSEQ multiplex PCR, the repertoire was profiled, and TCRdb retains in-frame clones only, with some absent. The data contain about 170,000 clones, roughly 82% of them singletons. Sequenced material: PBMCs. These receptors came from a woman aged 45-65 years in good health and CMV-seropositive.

The CDR3 here is CASSLDSRYGNTIYF. The CDR3 region has the DNA TGCGCCAGCAGCTTGGACAGTCGGTACGGAAACACCATATATTTT. The chain couples TRBV5-1 to TRBJ1-3; the D is unclear. Trimming shortened V by 0 bases and J by 4 bases, and 11 bases separated the two germline ends. CDR1 and CDR2 (germline): SGHRS, YFSETQ. The CDR3 is 15 amino acids.

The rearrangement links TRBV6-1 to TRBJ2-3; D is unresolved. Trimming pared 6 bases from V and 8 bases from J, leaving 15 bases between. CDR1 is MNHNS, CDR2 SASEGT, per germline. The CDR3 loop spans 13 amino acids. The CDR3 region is CASSEVPSFTQYF. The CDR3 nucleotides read TGTGCCAGCAGCGAGGTTCCGTCTTTTACGCAGTATTTT.

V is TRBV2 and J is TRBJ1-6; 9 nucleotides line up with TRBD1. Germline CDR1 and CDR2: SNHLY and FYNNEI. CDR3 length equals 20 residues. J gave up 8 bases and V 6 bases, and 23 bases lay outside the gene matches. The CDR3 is CASSPRGTGSQFVLYSPLHF. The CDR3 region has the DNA TGTGCCAGCAGCCCGAGGGGGACAGGGAGTCAGTTCGTTCTTTATTCACCCCTCCACTTT.

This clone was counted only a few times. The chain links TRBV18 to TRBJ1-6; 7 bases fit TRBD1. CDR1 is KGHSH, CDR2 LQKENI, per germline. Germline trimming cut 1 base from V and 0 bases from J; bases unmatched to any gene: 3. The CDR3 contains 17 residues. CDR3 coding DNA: TGTGCCAGCTCACCACAGGGGGCGAGCTCCTATAATTCACCCCTCCACTTT. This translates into CASSPQGASSYNSPLHF.

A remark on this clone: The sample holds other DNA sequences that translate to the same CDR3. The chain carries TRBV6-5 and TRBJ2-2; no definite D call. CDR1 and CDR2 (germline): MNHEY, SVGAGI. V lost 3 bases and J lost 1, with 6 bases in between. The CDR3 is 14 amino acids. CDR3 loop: CASSYLVNTGELFF. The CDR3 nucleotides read TGTGCCAGCAGTTATCTAGTGAACACCGGGGAGCTGTTTTTT.

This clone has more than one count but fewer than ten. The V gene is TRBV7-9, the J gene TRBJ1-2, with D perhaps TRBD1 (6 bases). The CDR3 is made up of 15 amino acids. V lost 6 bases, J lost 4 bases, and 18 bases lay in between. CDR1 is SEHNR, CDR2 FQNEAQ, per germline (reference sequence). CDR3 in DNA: TGTGCCAGCAGATCCTCCGGGGGGCGCAGCTATGGCTACACCTTC. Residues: CASRSSGGRSYGYTF. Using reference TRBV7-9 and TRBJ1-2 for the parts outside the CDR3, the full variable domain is DTGVSQNPRHKITKRGQNVTFRCDPISEHNRLYWYRQTLGQGPEFLTYFQNEAQLEKSRLLSDRFSAERPKGSFSTLEIQRTEQGDSAMYLCASRSSGGRSYGYTFGSGTRLTVV.

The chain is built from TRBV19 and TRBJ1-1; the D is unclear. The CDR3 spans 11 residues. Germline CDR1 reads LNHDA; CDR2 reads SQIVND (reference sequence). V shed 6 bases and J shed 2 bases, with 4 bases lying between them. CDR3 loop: CASSFNTEAFF. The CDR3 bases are TGTGCCAGTAGCTTCAACACTGAAGCTTTCTTT.

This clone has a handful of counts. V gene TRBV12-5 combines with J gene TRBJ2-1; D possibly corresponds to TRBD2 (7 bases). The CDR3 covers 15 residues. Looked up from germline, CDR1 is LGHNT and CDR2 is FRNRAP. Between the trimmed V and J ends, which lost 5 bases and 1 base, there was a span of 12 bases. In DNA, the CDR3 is TGTGCTAGTGGTCCTCGGGGGGCTTCCTACAATGAGCAGTTCTTC. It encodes CASGPRGASYNEQFF.

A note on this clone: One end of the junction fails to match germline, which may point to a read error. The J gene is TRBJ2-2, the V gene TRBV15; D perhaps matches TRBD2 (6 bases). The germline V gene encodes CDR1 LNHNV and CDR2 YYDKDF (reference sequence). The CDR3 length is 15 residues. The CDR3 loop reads CATSRDTANTGGLFF. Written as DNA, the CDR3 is TGTGCCACCAGCAGAGATACAGCGAACACCGGGGGGCTGTTTTTT.

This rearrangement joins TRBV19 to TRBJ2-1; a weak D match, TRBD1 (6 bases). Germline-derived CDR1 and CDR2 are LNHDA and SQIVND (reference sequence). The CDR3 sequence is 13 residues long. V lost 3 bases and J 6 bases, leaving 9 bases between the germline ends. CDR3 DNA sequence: TGTGCCAGTAGTATCGCCAGGGGCAATGAGCAGTTCTTC. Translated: CASSIARGNEQFF.

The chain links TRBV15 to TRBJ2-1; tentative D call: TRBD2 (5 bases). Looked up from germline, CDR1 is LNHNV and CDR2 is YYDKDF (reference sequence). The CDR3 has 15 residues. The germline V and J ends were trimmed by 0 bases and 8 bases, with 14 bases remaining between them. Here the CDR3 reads CATSREGARPDEQFF. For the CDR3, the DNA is TGTGCCACCAGCAGAGAGGGAGCCCGGCCGGATGAGCAGTTCTTC.

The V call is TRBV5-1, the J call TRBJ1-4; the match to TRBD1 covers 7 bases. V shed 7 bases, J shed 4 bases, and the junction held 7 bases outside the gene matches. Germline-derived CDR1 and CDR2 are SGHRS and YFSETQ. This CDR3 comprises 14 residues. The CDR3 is CASASGTDNEKLFF. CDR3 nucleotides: TGCGCCAGCGCCTCCGGGACAGATAATGAAAAACTGTTTTTT. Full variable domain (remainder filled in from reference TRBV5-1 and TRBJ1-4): KAGVTQTPRYLIKTRGQQVTLSCSPISGHRSVSWYQQTPGQGLQFLFEYFSETQRNKGNFPGRFSGRQFSNSRSEMNVSTLELGDSALYLCASASGTDNEKLFFGSGTQLSVL.

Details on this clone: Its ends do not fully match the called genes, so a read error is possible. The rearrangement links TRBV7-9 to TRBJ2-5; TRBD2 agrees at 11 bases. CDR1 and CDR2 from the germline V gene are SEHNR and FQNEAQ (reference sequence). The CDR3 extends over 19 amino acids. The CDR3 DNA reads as TGTTCCAGCAGCTTACTCGGGGTCGGTAGCGGGGGGGCCGAAGAGACCCAGTACTTC. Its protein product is CSSSLLGVGSGGAEETQYF.

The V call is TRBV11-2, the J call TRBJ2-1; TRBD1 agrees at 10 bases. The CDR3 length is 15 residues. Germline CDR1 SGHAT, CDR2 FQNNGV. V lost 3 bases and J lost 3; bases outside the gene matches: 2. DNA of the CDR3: TGTGCCAGCAGCTTGGGGACAGGGGTCTACAATGAGCAGTTCTTC. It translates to CASSLGTGVYNEQFF.

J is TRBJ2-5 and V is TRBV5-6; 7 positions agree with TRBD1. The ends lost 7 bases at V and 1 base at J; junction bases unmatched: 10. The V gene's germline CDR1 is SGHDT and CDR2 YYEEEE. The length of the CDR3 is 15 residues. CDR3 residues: CASEGADVGQETQYF. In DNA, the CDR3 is TGTGCCAGCGAGGGGGCAGACGTGGGCCAAGAGACCCAGTACTTC.

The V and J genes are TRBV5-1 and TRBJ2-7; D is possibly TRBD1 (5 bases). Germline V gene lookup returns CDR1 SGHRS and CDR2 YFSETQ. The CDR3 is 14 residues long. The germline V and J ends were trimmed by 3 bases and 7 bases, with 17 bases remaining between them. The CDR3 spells CASSYLNQGWEQYF. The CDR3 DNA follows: TGCGCCAGCAGCTATCTCAACCAGGGATGGGAGCAGTACTTC. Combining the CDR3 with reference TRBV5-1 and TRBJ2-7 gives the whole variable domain KAGVTQTPRYLIKTRGQQVTLSCSPISGHRSVSWYQQTPGQGLQFLFEYFSETQRNKGNFPGRFSGRQFSNSRSEMNVSTLELGDSALYLCASSYLNQGWEQYFGPGTRLTVT.

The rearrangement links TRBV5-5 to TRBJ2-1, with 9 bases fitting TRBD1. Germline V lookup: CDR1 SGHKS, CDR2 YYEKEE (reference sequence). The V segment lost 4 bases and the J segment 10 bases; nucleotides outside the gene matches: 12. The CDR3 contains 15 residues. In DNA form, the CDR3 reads TGTGCCAGCAGCCTTGGGGGACAGGGATCGCGGGAGCAGTTCTTC. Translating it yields CASSLGGQGSREQFF.

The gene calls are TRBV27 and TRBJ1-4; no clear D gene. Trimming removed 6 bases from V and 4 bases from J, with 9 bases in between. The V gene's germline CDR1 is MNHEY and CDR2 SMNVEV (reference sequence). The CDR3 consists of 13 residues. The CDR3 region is CASRAFHNEKLFF. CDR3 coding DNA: TGTGCCAGCAGGGCTTTTCATAATGAAAAACTGTTTTTT.